This entry concerns a single T cell receptor (beta chain). Its antigen is currently unknown. immunoSEQ v3.0 was run at survey level. Sequenced by immunoSEQ multiplex PCR; TCRdb stores in-frame clones only, minus some. The sample has tens of thousands of clones, more than 85% seen once. The data are from a study of long-term antiretroviral therapy in people with HIV. Study-level findings and limits: Diversity remained lower than transplant donor controls, even though it increased after ART.

V was cut by 4 bases and J by 9 bases, with 16 bases left in between. This CDR3 spans 14 amino acids. Germline-derived CDR1 and CDR2 are SGHVS and FNYEAQ. The sequenced sample was unsorted PBMCs, obtained 2 years after starting antiretroviral therapy. The chain employs TRBV7-6 and TRBJ1-5; D gene unclear. The sequence came from a man aged 45-65 years with HIV. As DNA, the CDR3 is TGTGCCAGCAGCTCGGATTCACCCAGATCGCCCCAGCATTTT. Protein: CASSSDSPRSPQHF.